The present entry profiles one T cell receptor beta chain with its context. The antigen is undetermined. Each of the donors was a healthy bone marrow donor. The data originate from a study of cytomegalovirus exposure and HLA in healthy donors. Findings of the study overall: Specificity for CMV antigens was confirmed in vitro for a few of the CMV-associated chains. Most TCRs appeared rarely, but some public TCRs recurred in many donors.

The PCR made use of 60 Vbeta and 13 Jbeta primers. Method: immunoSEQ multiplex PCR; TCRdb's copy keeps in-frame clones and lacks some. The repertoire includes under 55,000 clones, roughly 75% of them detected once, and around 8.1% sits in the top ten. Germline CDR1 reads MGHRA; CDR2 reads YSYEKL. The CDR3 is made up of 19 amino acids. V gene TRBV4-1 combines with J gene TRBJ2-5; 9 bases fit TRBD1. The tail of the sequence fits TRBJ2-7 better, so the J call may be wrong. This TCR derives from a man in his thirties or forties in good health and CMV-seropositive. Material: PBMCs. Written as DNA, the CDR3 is TGCGCCAGCAGCCAAGAAGGGCCAACCGGGACAGGGTGGACCTACGAGCAGTACTTC. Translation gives CASSQEGPTGTGWTYEQYF.